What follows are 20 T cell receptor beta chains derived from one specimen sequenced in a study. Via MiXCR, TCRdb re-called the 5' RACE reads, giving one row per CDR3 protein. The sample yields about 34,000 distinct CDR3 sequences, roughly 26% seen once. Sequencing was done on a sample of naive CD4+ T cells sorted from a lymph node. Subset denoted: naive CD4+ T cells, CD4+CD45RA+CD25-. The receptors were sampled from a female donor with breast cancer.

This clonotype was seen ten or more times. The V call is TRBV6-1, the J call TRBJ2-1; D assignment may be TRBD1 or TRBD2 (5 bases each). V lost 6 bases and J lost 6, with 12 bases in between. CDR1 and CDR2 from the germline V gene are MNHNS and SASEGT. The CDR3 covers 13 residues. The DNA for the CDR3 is TGTGCCAGCAGCCGGGACCCGATCAATGAGCAGTTCTTC. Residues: CASSRDPINEQFF.

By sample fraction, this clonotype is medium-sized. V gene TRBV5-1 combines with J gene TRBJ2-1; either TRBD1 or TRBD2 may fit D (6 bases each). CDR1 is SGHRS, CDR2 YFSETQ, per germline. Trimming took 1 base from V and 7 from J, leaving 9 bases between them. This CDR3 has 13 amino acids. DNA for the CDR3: TGCGCCAGCAGCTTGACAGGGAGGAATGAGCAGTTCTTC. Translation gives CASSLTGRNEQFF.

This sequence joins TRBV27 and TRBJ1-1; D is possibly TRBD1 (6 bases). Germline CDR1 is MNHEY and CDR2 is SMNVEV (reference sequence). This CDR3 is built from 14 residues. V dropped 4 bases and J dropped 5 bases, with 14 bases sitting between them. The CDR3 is CASSSRGQGTEAFF. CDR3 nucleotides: TGTGCCAGCAGTTCCAGGGGCCAGGGGACTGAAGCTTTCTTT.

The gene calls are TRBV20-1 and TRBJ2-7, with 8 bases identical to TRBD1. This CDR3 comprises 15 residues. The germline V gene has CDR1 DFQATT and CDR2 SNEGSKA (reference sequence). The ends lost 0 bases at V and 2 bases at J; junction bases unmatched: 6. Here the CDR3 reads CSARDMGTGPYEQYF. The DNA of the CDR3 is TGCAGTGCTAGAGATATGGGGACAGGACCCTACGAGCAGTACTTC.

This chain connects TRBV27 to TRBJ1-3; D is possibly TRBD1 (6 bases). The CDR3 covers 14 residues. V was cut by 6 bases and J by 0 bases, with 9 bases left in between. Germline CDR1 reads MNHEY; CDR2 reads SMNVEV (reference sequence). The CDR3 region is CASREGVSGNTIYF. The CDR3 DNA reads TGTGCCAGCAGGGAGGGGGTCTCTGGAAACACCATATATTTT.

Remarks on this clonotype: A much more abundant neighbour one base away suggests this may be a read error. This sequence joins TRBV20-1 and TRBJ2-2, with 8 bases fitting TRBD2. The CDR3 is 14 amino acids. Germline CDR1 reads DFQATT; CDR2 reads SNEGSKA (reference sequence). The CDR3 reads CTAHDSGSAGELFF. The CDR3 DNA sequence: TGCACTGCACATGACAGCGGGAGCGCCGGGGAGCTGTTTTTT.

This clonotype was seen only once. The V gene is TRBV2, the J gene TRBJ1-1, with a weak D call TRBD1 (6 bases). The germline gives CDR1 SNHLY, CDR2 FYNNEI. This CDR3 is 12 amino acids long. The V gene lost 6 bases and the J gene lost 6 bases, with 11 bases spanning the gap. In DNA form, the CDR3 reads TGTGCCAGCAGCCGACAGGAGGCTGAAGCTTTCTTT. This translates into CASSRQEAEAFF. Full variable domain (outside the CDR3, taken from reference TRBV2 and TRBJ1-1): EPEVTQTPSHQVTQMGQEVILRCVPISNHLYFYWYRQILGQKVEFLVSFYNNEISEKSEIFDDQFSVERPDGSNFTLKIRSTKLEDSAMYFCASSRQEAEAFFGQGTRLTVV.

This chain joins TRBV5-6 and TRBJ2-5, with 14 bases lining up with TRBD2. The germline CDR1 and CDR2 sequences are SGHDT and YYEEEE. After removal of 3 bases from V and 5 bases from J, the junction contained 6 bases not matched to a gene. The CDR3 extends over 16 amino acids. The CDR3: CASSSGLAGGRETQYF. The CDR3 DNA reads TGTGCCAGCAGCTCTGGACTAGCGGGAGGTCGCGAGACCCAGTACTTC.

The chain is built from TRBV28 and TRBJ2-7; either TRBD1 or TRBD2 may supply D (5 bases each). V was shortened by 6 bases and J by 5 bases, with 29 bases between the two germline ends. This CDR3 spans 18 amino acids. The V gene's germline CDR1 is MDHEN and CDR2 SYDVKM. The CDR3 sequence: CASSLGSASGTPVDEQYF. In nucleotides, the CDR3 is TGTGCCAGCAGCTTAGGTTCCGCTTCCGGGACCCCTGTAGACGAGCAGTACTTC.

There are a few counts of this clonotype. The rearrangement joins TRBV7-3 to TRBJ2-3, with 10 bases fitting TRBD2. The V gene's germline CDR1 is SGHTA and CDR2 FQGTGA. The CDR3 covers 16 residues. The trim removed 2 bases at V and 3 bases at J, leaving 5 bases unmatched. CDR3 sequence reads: CASSLVASGRTDTQYF. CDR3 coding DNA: TGTGCCAGCAGCTTAGTAGCTAGCGGGAGAACAGATACGCAGTATTTT.

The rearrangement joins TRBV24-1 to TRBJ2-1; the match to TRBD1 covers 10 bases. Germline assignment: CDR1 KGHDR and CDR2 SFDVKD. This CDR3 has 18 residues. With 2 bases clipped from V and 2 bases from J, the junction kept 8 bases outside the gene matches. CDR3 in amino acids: CATSDSGTGAPPYNEQFF. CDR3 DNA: TGTGCCACCAGTGATTCCGGGACAGGGGCCCCTCCCTACAATGAGCAGTTCTTC.

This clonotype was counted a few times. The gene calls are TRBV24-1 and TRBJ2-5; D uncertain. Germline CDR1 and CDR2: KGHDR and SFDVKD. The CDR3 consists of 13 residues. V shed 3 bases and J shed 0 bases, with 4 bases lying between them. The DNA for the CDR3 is TGTGCCACCAGTGATCAGTACCAAGAGACCCAGTACTTC. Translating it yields CATSDQYQETQYF.

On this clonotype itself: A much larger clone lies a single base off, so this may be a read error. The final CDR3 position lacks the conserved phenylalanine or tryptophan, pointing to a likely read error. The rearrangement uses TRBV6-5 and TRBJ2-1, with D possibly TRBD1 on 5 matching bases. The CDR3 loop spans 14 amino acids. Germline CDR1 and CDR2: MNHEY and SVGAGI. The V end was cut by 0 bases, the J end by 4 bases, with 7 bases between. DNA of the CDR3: TGTGCCAGCAGTTACTCCAGGGTGTACAATGAGCAGTTCGTC. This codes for CASSYSRVYNEQFV.

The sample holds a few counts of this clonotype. This CDR3 reads CASSERTNQETQYF. In DNA form, the CDR3 reads TGTGCCAGCTCGGAAAGAACCAACCAAGAGACCCAGTACTTC. The chain links TRBV18 to TRBJ2-5; D uncertain. Trimming cost V 6 bases and J 0 bases, with 11 bases left between them. Germline CDR1 and CDR2: KGHSH and LQKENI. CDR3 length: 14 residues.

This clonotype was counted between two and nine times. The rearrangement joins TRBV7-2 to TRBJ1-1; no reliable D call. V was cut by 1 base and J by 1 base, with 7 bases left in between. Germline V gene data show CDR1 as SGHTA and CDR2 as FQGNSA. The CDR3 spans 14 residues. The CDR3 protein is CASSLGIWNTEAFF. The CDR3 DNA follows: TGTGCCAGCAGCTTAGGGATCTGGAACACTGAAGCTTTCTTT.

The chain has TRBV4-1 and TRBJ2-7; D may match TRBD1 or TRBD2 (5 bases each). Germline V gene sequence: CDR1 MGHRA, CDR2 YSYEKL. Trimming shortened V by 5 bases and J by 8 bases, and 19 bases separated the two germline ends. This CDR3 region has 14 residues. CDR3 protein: CASSGRDPPYKQYF. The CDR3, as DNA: TGCGCCAGCAGCGGCCGGGACCCTCCATACAAGCAGTACTTC.

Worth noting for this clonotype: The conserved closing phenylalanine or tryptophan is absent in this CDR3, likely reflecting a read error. The CDR3 region has the DNA TGTGCCAGCAGCCTCCTGAGGGCTACCCAAGAGACCCAGTACTCC. Its protein product is CASSLLRATQETQYS. The V call is TRBV7-9, the J call TRBJ2-5, with a tentative D call TRBD2 (5 bases). The germline V gene has CDR1 SEHNR and CDR2 FQNEAQ (reference sequence). The CDR3 is 15 residues long. V was cut by 5 bases and J by 1 base, with 14 bases left in between.

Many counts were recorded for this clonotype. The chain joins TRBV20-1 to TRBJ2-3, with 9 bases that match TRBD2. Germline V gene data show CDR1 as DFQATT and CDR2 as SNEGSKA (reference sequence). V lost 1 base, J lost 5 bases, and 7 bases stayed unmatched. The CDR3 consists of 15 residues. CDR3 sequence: CSARGQREAIDTQYF. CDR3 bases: TGCAGTGCTAGAGGCCAGCGGGAGGCGATAGATACGCAGTATTTT.

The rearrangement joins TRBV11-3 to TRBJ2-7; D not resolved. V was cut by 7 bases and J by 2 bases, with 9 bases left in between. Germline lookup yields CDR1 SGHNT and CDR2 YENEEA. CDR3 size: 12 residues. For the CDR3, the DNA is TGTGCCAGCAACGCCGAGACCTACGAGCAGTACTTC. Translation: CASNAETYEQYF.

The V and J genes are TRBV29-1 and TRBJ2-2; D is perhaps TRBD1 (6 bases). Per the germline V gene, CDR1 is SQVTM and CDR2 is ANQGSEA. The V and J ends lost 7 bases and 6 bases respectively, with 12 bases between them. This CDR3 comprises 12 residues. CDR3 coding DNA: TGCAGCGGGACACAGGGTTCCGGGGAGCTGTTTTTT. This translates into CSGTQGSGELFF.